The 13 T cell receptor beta chains given below trace back to one sample, sequenced in a study of PD-1 blockade in classical Hodgkin lymphoma. The time point here: cycle 4 day 1 (C4D1), after 6 weeks of nivolumab. All trial patients relapsed after autologous stem cell transplantation. Thawed PBMCs underwent magnetic negative selection to yield purified CD4+ T cells. Data came from immunoSEQ multiplex PCR; TCRdb stores just in-frame clones and leaves some out. The sample carries around 26,000 clones, around 75% recorded once. The specimen comprised CD4+ T cells from blood, sampled before the fourth cycle of nivolumab. These receptors came from a human donor with classical Hodgkin lymphoma.

The gene calls are TRBV7-9 and TRBJ2-5, with no clear D. V was shortened by 5 bases and J by 5 bases, with 6 bases between the two germline ends. This CDR3 spans 11 amino acids. Germline CDR1 is SEHNR and CDR2 is FQNEAQ (reference sequence). DNA for the CDR3: TGTGCCAGCAGCGAAACGGAGACCCAGTACTTC. As protein: CASSETETQYF.

The rearrangement joins TRBV9 to TRBJ2-7; 7 nucleotides line up with TRBD2. The CDR3 is 14 residues long. V dropped 4 bases and J dropped 3; count of bases not matched to a gene: 7. Per the germline V gene, CDR1 is SGDLS and CDR2 is YYNGEE. The CDR3 nucleotides read TGTGCCAGCAGCCCCCGGGGAGGGGTCTACGAGCAGTACTTC. Protein product: CASSPRGGVYEQYF.

V and J are TRBV6-1 and TRBJ1-3; the D is unclear. This CDR3 is 12 amino acids long. Germline V gene sequence: CDR1 MNHNS, CDR2 SASEGT. Trimming took off 2 bases at V and 1 base at J, with 0 bases between the two ends. CDR3 region: CASSESGNTIYF. In DNA, the CDR3 is TGTGCCAGCAGTGAATCTGGAAACACCATATATTTT.

The chain's CDR3 is CASSLSRASYEQYF. In DNA, the CDR3 is TGTGCCAGCAGCCTATCACGGGCCTCCTACGAGCAGTACTTC. The V call is TRBV7-2, the J call TRBJ2-7; no firm D call. Trimming removed 5 bases at V and 0 bases at J, with 11 bases between. This CDR3 contains 14 residues. The germline CDR1 and CDR2 sequences are SGHTA and FQGNSA.

Only one count was recorded for this clone. The chain recombines TRBV30 with TRBJ2-1; the D gene is possibly TRBD1 (6 bases). Per the germline V gene, CDR1 is GTSNPN and CDR2 is SVGIG (reference sequence). This CDR3 is built from 16 residues. The V end lost 6 bases, the J end lost 3 bases, and 21 bases lay between the germline ends. CDR3 coding DNA: TGTGCCTGTCCGCCGACCGGGACAAATTTCTACAATGAGCAGTTCTTC. Protein: CACPPTGTNFYNEQFF.

The DNA of the CDR3 is TGTGCCAGCACCTCTCCGTGGATCTACAATGAGCAGTTCTTC. Its protein is CASTSPWIYNEQFF. The chain is built from TRBV7-9 and TRBJ2-1; D remains unclear. The CDR3 contains 14 residues. Per germline, CDR1 SEHNR and CDR2 FQNEAQ (reference sequence). V was cut by 7 bases and J by 3 bases, with 13 bases left in between.

V gene TRBV6-6 combines with J gene TRBJ2-2; TRBD1 aligns across 7 bases. CDR1 and CDR2 (germline): MNHNY, SVGAGI (reference sequence). The CDR3 is made up of 16 amino acids. Unmatched junction bases numbered 3, after V lost 1 base and J lost 1 base. The CDR3 DNA is TGTGCCAGCAGTTACTTAACAGGGGTGAACACCGGGGAGCTGTTTTTT. The encoded protein is CASSYLTGVNTGELFF.

V gene TRBV9 combines with J gene TRBJ2-7; tentatively, D is TRBD1 (6 bases). Germline assignment: CDR1 SGDLS and CDR2 YYNGEE. Trimming cost V 0 bases and J 3 bases, with 16 bases left between them. The CDR3 has 16 residues. CDR3 protein: CASSVGPGQPYYEQYF. The CDR3 nucleotides are TGTGCCAGCAGCGTAGGTCCCGGACAGCCTTACTACGAGCAGTACTTC.

J is TRBJ1-6 and V is TRBV28, with 7 bases fitting TRBD1. The germline CDR1 and CDR2 sequences are MDHEN and SYDVKM. Trimming removed 5 bases from V and 7 bases from J; junction bases left unmatched: 8. The CDR3 totals 15 residues. The CDR3 sequence: CASSPPDRLNSPLHF. CDR3 in DNA: TGTGCCAGCAGTCCCCCGGACAGGTTAAATTCACCCCTCCACTTT. Combining the CDR3 with reference TRBV28 and TRBJ1-6 gives the whole variable domain DVKVTQSSRYLVKRTGEKVFLECVQDMDHENMFWYRQDPGLGLRLIYFSYDVKMKEKGDIPEGYSVSREKKERFSLILESASTNQTSMYLCASSPPDRLNSPLHFGNGTRLTVT.

CDR3 nucleotides: TGTGCCAGCAGAACAACAGGGGGGATTAACTATGGCTACACCTTC. The encoded protein is CASRTTGGINYGYTF. This rearrangement joins TRBV6-5 to TRBJ1-2; TRBD1 agrees at 8 bases. Looked up from germline, CDR1 is MNHEY and CDR2 is SVGAGI. The length of the CDR3 is 15 residues. The V gene end was trimmed by 6 bases and the J gene end by 1 base; junction bases not matched to a gene: 7.

This clone was seen only a few times. The chain carries TRBV11-3 and TRBJ2-1; D may be TRBD2 (6 bases). The germline V gene encodes CDR1 SGHNT and CDR2 YENEEA. The CDR3 has 18 amino acids. Trimming removed 0 bases from V and 0 bases from J, with 15 bases in between. CDR3 protein: CASSLDQGGSSSYNEQFF. CDR3 DNA: TGTGCCAGCAGCTTAGATCAGGGAGGCTCAAGCTCCTACAATGAGCAGTTCTTC.

This CDR3 reads CASSLNRGLGFIDQPQHF. The CDR3 region has the DNA TGTGCCAGCAGTTTAAACAGGGGGTTGGGTTTTATTGATCAGCCCCAGCATTTT. This rearrangement joins TRBV28 to TRBJ1-5, with 8 bases lining up with TRBD1. Germline V CDR1 and CDR2: MDHEN, SYDVKM. CDR3 length: 18 residues. V lost 2 bases to trimming and J lost 5 bases; unmatched junction nucleotides: 14.

The V and J genes are TRBV2 and TRBJ1-6; the D is unclear. V lost 6 bases, J lost 5 bases, and 14 bases lay in between. Germline V gene sequence: CDR1 SNHLY, CDR2 FYNNEI. CDR3 size: 15 residues. In DNA form, the CDR3 reads TGTGCCAGCAGAGAGGAAAAGCCGGATAATTCACCCCTCCACTTT. Its protein product is CASREEKPDNSPLHF.